This T cell receptor (beta chain) was retrieved from a study of T cell responses to AZD1222 COVID-19 vaccine. Study-wide points: Most donors were white British, females outnumbered males, and clonal diversity was possibly underestimated.

The table came from immunoSEQ multiplex PCR; TCRdb's copy has only in-frame clones and leaves some out. The sample lists approximately 100,000 clones, 90% occurring once. Germline loops: CDR1 KGHSH, CDR2 LQKENI. This CDR3 has 14 amino acids. Trimming cost V 2 bases and J 3 bases; bases outside gene matches: 2. The table lists this clone with a few counts. As yet, its antigen is unknown. The chain links TRBV18 to TRBJ1-1, with 8 bases lining up with TRBD1. The clonotype comes from an adult in good health. This material consisted of peripheral blood, taken on day 0 of AZD1222 vaccination. The CDR3 is CASSPNRGDTEAFF. In nucleotides, the CDR3 is TGTGCCAGCTCACCAAACAGGGGGGACACTGAAGCTTTCTTT.